This TCR beta chain emerged from a study of T cells in Graves' hyperthyroidism and ophthalmopathy. The CDR3 has 18 residues. V lost 2 bases and J lost 5; bases outside the gene matches: 10. Looked up from germline, CDR1 is ENHRY and CDR2 is SYGVKD. TCR beta CDR3 regions were amplified from RNA transcripts. HTBI primers were employed in a first-round RT-PCR of the TCR CDR3. TCRdb redid the calling of the multiplex PCR reads with MiXCR, one entry per CDR3 protein. The sample shows under 300,000 distinct CDR3 sequences, less than 30% of them seen only once. The rearrangement joins TRBV10-3 to TRBJ2-5; 14 bases agree with TRBD2. The TCR was taken from a man aged 35 to 55 with Graves' hyperthyroidism that later progressed to Graves' ophthalmopathy. The sequencing sample was made of blood. Here the CDR3 reads CAISEALGLAGGQETQYF. CDR3 sequence (DNA): TGTGCCATCAGTGAGGCCTTAGGACTAGCGGGAGGCCAGGAGACCCAGTACTTC.